This T cell receptor beta chain was observed in a study of T-cell reconstitution after alpha-beta-depleted transplantation in children. Whole-study results and caveats: Among T cells one year after transplant, newly produced cells accounted for most counts and diversity.

Unique molecular identifiers were used in preparing the TCRbeta library. One entry per CDR3 protein, called by TCRdb with MiXCR from the PCR reads. The sample includes 440,000 or so distinct CDR3 sequences, about 40% seen only once; the top ten take about 30%. The germline CDR1 and CDR2 sequences are DFQATT and SNEGSKA (reference sequence). The V gene lost 6 bases and the J gene lost 3 bases, with 15 bases spanning the gap. CDR3 length: 13 residues. This clonotype was recorded many times. The antigen remains undetermined. The chain combines TRBV20-1 with TRBJ2-7, with TRBD1 as a possible D gene (6 bases). The sample in question was PBMCs, obtained before TCRalphabeta/CD19-depleted stem cell transplant. This TCR was sampled from a girl aged 2 to 10 with aplastic anemia, due to receive a stem cell transplant. The CDR3 sequence is CSAPGARDYEQYF. As DNA, the CDR3 is TGCAGTGCACCAGGGGCAAGAGACTACGAGCAGTACTTC.